A selection of T cell receptor beta chains follows, all from one sample in a study of blood T cell repertoires in COVID-19. The method was immunoSEQ multiplex PCR; TCRdb's version includes in-frame clones alone and lacks a portion of them. Of fewer than 350,000 clones in the sample, 87% are singletons; the top ten hold approximately 5.7%. Material: PBMCs or T cells enriched from blood (not recorded which). The receptors derive from a woman between 35 and 50 years old who had recovered from COVID-19. Each CDR3 is given with its conserved first and last residue. The D gene is left open where the match is weak. A clone size is listed for some rows: how often the clone was seen (once, few, many), or a class if it is expanded.

TRBJ1-3 | NA | TRBV7-9 | NA | CASSLQGFGLVGNTIYF | TGTGCCAGCAGCTTGCAGGGTTTTGGTCTAGTTGGAAACACCATATATTTT
TRBJ2-7 | NA | TRBV6-2/TRBV6-3 | NA | CASSYSSPRDEQYF | TGTGCCAGCAGTTACTCGAGCCCTAGAGACGAGCAGTACTTC
TRBJ2-3 | NA | TRBV7-2 | NA | CASSARGWDTQYF | TGTGCCAGCAGCGCCCGGGGGTGGGATACGCAGTATTTT
TRBJ1-2 | NA | TRBV7-9 | NA | CASSLTTKYGYTF | TGTGCCAGCAGCTTAACAACAAAGTACGGCTACACCTTC
TRBJ1-1 | NA | TRBV10-3 | NA | CAIRGRDGNTEAFF | TGTGCCATCAGGGGCCGGGATGGGAACACTGAAGCTTTCTTT
TRBJ2-1 | NA | TRBV7-9 | TRBD2 | CASSRPGTSAPNEQFF | TGTGCCAGCAGCCGTCCCGGGACTAGCGCCCCCAATGAGCAGTTCTTC
TRBJ2-7 | NA | TRBV12-3/TRBV12-4 | NA | CASSFQGRSEQYF | TGTGCCAGCAGTTTTCAGGGCCGAAGCGAGCAGTACTTC
TRBJ1-1 | NA | TRBV28 | TRBD1 | CASSYSYRGRLTEAFF | TGTGCCAGCAGTTATTCTTACAGGGGGCGGCTCACTGAAGCTTTCTTT
TRBJ1-3 | NA | TRBV18 | NA | CASSPGTNINPKSGNTIYF | TGTGCCAGCTCACCAGGGACTAATATTAACCCTAAGTCTGGAAACACCATATATTTT
TRBJ2-2 | NA | TRBV5-1 | TRBD2 | CASSLSSGATGELFF | TGCGCCAGCAGCTTATCTAGCGGGGCCACCGGGGAGCTGTTTTTT
TRBJ1-5 | NA | TRBV4-3 | NA | CASSQGRQSNQPQHF | TGCGCCAGCAGCCAAGGGCGACAGAGCAATCAGCCCCAGCATTTT
TRBJ2-7 | NA | TRBV21-1 | NA | CASSKESGDEQYF | TGTGCCAGCAGCAAAGAGTCGGGGGACGAGCAGTACTTC
TRBJ2-7 | NA | TRBV5-1 | TRBD2 | CASSLEAGVRDEQYF | TGCGCCAGCAGCTTAGAAGCGGGAGTAAGGGACGAGCAGTACTTC
TRBJ2-1 | medium-sized | TRBV7-2 | TRBD2 | CASSRLAAWEMGGNNEQFF | TGTGCCAGCAGCCGGCTGGCGGCGTGGGAGATGGGGGGGAACAATGAGCAGTTCTTC
TRBJ1-1 | NA | TRBV29-1 | TRBD1 | CSVDFQGEAEAFF | TGCAGCGTTGACTTCCAGGGGGAGGCTGAAGCTTTCTTT
TRBJ1-4 | few | TRBV7-2 | TRBD1 | CASSLSQGAGEKLFF | TGTGCCAGCAGCTTAAGTCAGGGGGCTGGGGAAAAACTGTTTTTT
TRBJ2-7 | NA | TRBV28 | NA | CASSPPGGGYEQYF | TGTGCCAGCAGCCCCCCAGGGGGAGGCTACGAGCAGTACTTC
TRBJ2-7 | NA | TRBV6-5 | TRBD1 | CASRRPGQGPDEQYF | TGTGCCAGCAGACGTCCGGGACAGGGACCCGACGAGCAGTACTTC
TRBJ2-6 | NA | TRBV14 | NA | CASRPTGSGANVLTF | TGTGCCAGCAGACCGACGGGATCTGGGGCCAACGTCCTGACTTTC
TRBJ2-3 | few | TRBV7-2 | NA | CASRRPASGSTDTQYF | TGTGCCAGCAGACGCCCAGCCAGCGGGAGCACAGATACGCAGTATTTT
TRBJ2-7 | NA | TRBV15 | NA | CATSREGLVLSYEQYF | TGTGCCACCAGCAGAGAGGGGCTAGTACTCTCCTACGAGCAGTACTTC
TRBJ2-1 | NA | TRBV7-3 | TRBD2 | CASSLSGSGRDEQFF | TGTGCCAGCAGCTTAAGCGGGAGCGGGAGGGATGAGCAGTTCTTC
TRBJ1-3 | NA | TRBV3-1/TRBV3-2 | TRBD1 | CASSQNRGNTIYF | TGTGCCAGCAGCCAAAACAGGGGCAACACCATATATTTT
TRBJ2-1 | NA | TRBV2 | TRBD1 | CASRQGEYNEQFF | TGTGCCAGCAGACAGGGGGAATACAATGAGCAGTTCTTC
TRBJ1-1 | NA | TRBV9 | NA | CASSVVGGSNTEAFF | TGTGCCAGCAGCGTAGTGGGGGGATCGAACACTGAAGCTTTCTTT
TRBJ2-2 | NA | TRBV29-1 | NA | CSVSVGADGELFF | TGCAGCGTTAGTGTGGGGGCGGACGGGGAGCTGTTTTTT
TRBJ2-2 | NA | TRBV29-1 | TRBD2 | CSALDSGLAGELFF | TGCAGCGCGCTTGATTCGGGACTAGCGGGGGAGCTGTTTTTT
TRBJ1-1 | NA | TRBV3-1/TRBV3-2 | TRBD1 | CASSQDEGQGTEAFF | TGTGCCAGCAGCCAAGATGAGGGACAGGGCACTGAAGCTTTCTTT
TRBJ2-7 | NA | TRBV4-1 | TRBD1 | CASSQLYGQGIHEQYF | TGCGCCAGCAGCCAGCTTTATGGACAGGGGATCCACGAGCAGTACTTC
TRBJ2-1 | few | TRBV18 | NA | CASSHTRGGDEQFF | TGTGCCAGCTCGCACACCCGCGGGGGCGATGAGCAGTTCTTC
TRBJ2-1 | NA | TRBV7-9 | NA | CASSRSYNEQFF | TGTGCCAGCAGCCGCAGCTACAATGAGCAGTTCTTC
TRBJ1-1 | NA | TRBV19 | NA | CASSQGRGGSTEAFF | TGTGCCAGTAGCCAGGGGAGGGGTGGGAGCACTGAAGCTTTCTTT
TRBJ2-1 | NA | TRBV6-2/TRBV6-3 | TRBD2 | CASSRGLAEYNEQFF | TGTGCCAGCAGCCGCGGACTAGCGGAGTACAATGAGCAGTTCTTC
TRBJ2-3 | NA | TRBV24-1 | NA | CATSSSTVPTDTQYF | TGTGCCACCAGCTCGTCGACAGTTCCCACAGATACGCAGTATTTT
TRBJ2-2 | NA | TRBV2 | TRBD2 | CATRLAGGGTGELFF | TGTGCCACCAGACTAGCGGGAGGAGGCACCGGGGAGCTGTTTTTT
TRBJ2-1 | NA | TRBV24-1 | TRBD1 | CATSDSIPTGGMDEQFF | TGTGCCACCAGTGATTCCATACCGACAGGGGGAATGGATGAGCAGTTCTTC
TRBJ2-1 | NA | TRBV2 | TRBD2 | CASRIEAGADNEQFF | TGTGCCAGCAGGATAGAAGCGGGGGCCGACAATGAGCAGTTCTTC
TRBJ1-3 | NA | TRBV18 | NA | CASSADRAAYGNTIYF | TGTGCCAGCTCAGCCGACAGAGCCGCTTATGGAAACACCATATATTTT
TRBJ2-4 | NA | TRBV11-3 | TRBD1 | CAEKAGTVAKNIQYF | TGTGCCGAAAAAGCCGGGACAGTCGCCAAAAACATTCAGTACTTC
TRBJ1-1 | NA | TRBV19 | NA | CASSTQGAGATEAFF | TGTGCCAGTAGTACTCAGGGTGCCGGTGCCACTGAAGCTTTCTTT
TRBJ2-2 | NA | TRBV13 | TRBD1 | CASSTTGTATGELFF | TGTGCCAGCAGCACCACCGGGACAGCCACCGGGGAGCTGTTTTTT
TRBJ2-7 | NA | TRBV3-1/TRBV3-2 | TRBD2 | CASSPQWGGDEQYF | TGTGCCAGCAGCCCCCAATGGGGGGGAGACGAGCAGTACTTC
TRBJ2-1 | NA | TRBV7-2 | TRBD2 | CASSLVLAGEEQFF | TGTGCCAGCAGCTTAGTGCTAGCGGGAGAGGAGCAGTTCTTC
TRBJ1-5 | NA | TRBV10-3 | NA | CAIIGQSHQPQHF | TGTGCCATCATTGGACAGTCACATCAGCCCCAGCATTTT
TRBJ1-4 | once | TRBV3-1/TRBV3-2 | TRBD1 | CASSPGGREKLFF | TGTGCCAGCAGCCCAGGGGGAAGAGAAAAACTGTTTTTT
TRBJ2-1 | NA | TRBV4-3 | NA | CASSQDRGGSYNEQFF | TGCGCCAGCAGCCAAGATAGAGGGGGATCCTACAATGAGCAGTTCTTC
TRBJ2-1 | few | TRBV2 | NA | CASSEHSRNEQFF | TGTGCCAGCAGTGAACACTCACGCAATGAGCAGTTCTTC
TRBJ2-7 | once | TRBV27 | NA | CASSPGLSYEQYF | TGTGCCAGCAGCCCCGGACTTTCTTACGAGCAGTACTTC
TRBJ1-1 | NA | TRBV7-9 | NA | CASSSYLNQNTEAFF | TGTGCCAGCAGCTCCTACTTGAACCAGAACACTGAAGCTTTCTTT
TRBJ1-5 | NA | TRBV27 | NA | CASRTGNQPQHF | TGTGCCAGTAGGACGGGAAATCAGCCCCAGCATTTT
TRBJ2-5 | NA | TRBV5-6 | NA | CASSPGDRGTQYF | TGTGCCAGCAGCCCGGGAGACAGAGGGACCCAGTACTTC
TRBJ2-6 | NA | TRBV7-8 | NA | CASSRNRARANVLTF | TGTGCCAGCAGCCGCAACAGGGCTAGGGCCAACGTCCTGACTTTC